These T cell receptor beta chains were read from a single sample in a study of Ad26.COV2.S vaccination and SARS-CoV-2 variants. Sequencing used immunoSEQ multiplex PCR; TCRdb keeps in-frame clones, though not all of them. The sample contains over 85,000 clones, approximately 86% of which appear only once. Sequences were derived from peripheral blood, sampled after recovery from COVID-19. The receptors come from a human donor who had recovered from COVID-19. The CDR3 runs from the conserved cysteine through the conserved F or W. The order of the fields is D gene, V gene, J gene, clone size, CDR3 protein, CDR3 DNA. D genes are given only for firm matches. Clone sizes are given selectively: once, few, many, or a class where the clone is expanded.

D: .; V: TRBV7-8; J: TRBJ1-6; size: few; CDR3: CASSSGRGEATLHF; DNA: TGTGCCAGCAGCTCGGGACGAGGGGAGGCAACCCTCCACTTT
D: .; V: TRBV19; J: TRBJ2-7; size: .; CDR3: CASSIYFSYEQYF; DNA: TGTGCCAGTAGTATATATTTCTCCTACGAGCAGTACTTC
D: TRBD1; V: TRBV7-6; J: TRBJ1-1; size: few; CDR3: CASSLGAKLTGGEGKVDTEAFF; DNA: TGTGCCAGCAGCTTGGGGGCGAAACTCACAGGGGGCGAAGGTAAAGTTGACACTGAAGCTTTCTTT
D: .; V: TRBV2; J: TRBJ1-5; size: few; CDR3: CASSEALGNQPQHF; DNA: TGTGCCAGCAGTGAAGCTCTCGGTAATCAGCCCCAGCATTTT
D: TRBD1; V: TRBV7-9; J: TRBJ2-7; size: once; CDR3: CASNRQGAGEQYF; DNA: TGTGCCAGCAACCGACAGGGGGCTGGGGAGCAGTACTTC
D: TRBD1; V: TRBV7-9; J: TRBJ1-5; size: few; CDR3: CASSATGGRSNQPQHF; DNA: TGTGCCAGCAGCGCCACAGGGGGCAGGAGCAATCAGCCCCAGCATTTT
D: .; V: TRBV2; J: TRBJ1-4; size: few; CDR3: CASSVGTREKLFF; DNA: TGTGCCAGCAGTGTAGGGACTAGGGAAAAACTGTTTTTT
D: TRBD2; V: TRBV20-1; J: TRBJ2-7; size: .; CDR3: CSASRLAGTYEQYF; DNA: TGCAGTGCGAGTAGGCTAGCGGGAACCTACGAGCAGTACTTC
D: .; V: TRBV29-1; J: TRBJ1-4; size: few; CDR3: CSVVPGDRAGEKLFF; DNA: TGCAGCGTTGTCCCGGGAGACCGTGCAGGAGAAAAACTGTTTTTT
D: TRBD2; V: TRBV6-2/TRBV6-3; J: TRBJ2-1; size: .; CDR3: CASSSSRLAYNEQFF; DNA: TGTGCCAGCAGTTCATCCCGACTAGCTTACAATGAGCAGTTCTTC
D: .; V: TRBV4-3; J: TRBJ2-7; size: .; CDR3: CASSQAPGYEQYF; DNA: TGCGCCAGCAGCCAAGCTCCGGGATACGAGCAGTACTTC
D: .; V: TRBV7-6; J: TRBJ2-3; size: .; CDR3: CASSLLLADTQYF; DNA: TGTGCCAGCAGCTTATTGCTCGCAGATACGCAGTATTTT
D: .; V: TRBV15; J: TRBJ2-3; size: .; CDR3: CATSNGVLGTDTQYF; DNA: TGTGCCACCAGCAATGGGGTCCTAGGCACAGATACGCAGTATTTT
D: TRBD1; V: TRBV5-1; J: TRBJ2-2; size: .; CDR3: CASSFGDRAHIGELFF; DNA: TGCGCCAGCAGCTTCGGGGACAGGGCCCATATCGGGGAGCTGTTTTTT
D: .; V: TRBV6-5; J: TRBJ1-2; size: .; CDR3: CASRESDGYTF; DNA: TGTGCCAGCAGGGAGTCTGATGGCTACACCTTC
D: .; V: TRBV5-1; J: TRBJ1-1; size: .; CDR3: CASSLAGFTEAFF; DNA: TGCGCCAGCAGCTTGGCTGGGTTCACTGAAGCTTTCTTT
D: TRBD1; V: TRBV2; J: TRBJ1-1; size: .; CDR3: CASTRLSGGLGNTEAFF; DNA: TGTGCCAGCACCCGTTTGTCAGGGGGCCTGGGGAACACTGAAGCTTTCTTT
D: .; V: TRBV12-5; J: TRBJ1-2; size: .; CDR3: CASGTGTKESNYGYTF; DNA: TGTGCTAGTGGTACCGGGACCAAAGAATCTAACTATGGCTACACCTTC
D: TRBD2; V: TRBV28; J: TRBJ2-3; size: .; CDR3: CASRERLADTQYF; DNA: TGTGCCAGCAGGGAAAGACTAGCGGATACGCAGTATTTT
D: .; V: TRBV19; J: TRBJ1-2; size: .; CDR3: CASSMIGGTDGYTF; DNA: TGTGCCAGTAGTATGATCGGGGGGACTGATGGCTACACCTTC
D: .; V: TRBV12-5; J: TRBJ2-5; size: once; CDR3: CASGFSLGQETQYF; DNA: TGTGCTAGTGGTTTCTCGCTGGGACAAGAGACCCAGTACTTC
D: .; V: TRBV7-2; J: TRBJ2-5; size: .; CDR3: CASSPSRQETQYF; DNA: TGTGCCAGCAGCCCGTCCCGCCAAGAGACCCAGTACTTC
D: TRBD2; V: TRBV19; J: TRBJ2-2; size: .; CDR3: CAGRTSGNTGELFF; DNA: TGTGCCGGCAGGACTAGCGGGAACACCGGGGAGCTGTTTTTT
D: .; V: TRBV7-9; J: TRBJ2-2; size: .; CDR3: CASSLVGVSGELFF; DNA: TGTGCCAGCAGCTTAGTTGGGGTATCCGGGGAGCTGTTTTTT
D: .; V: TRBV6-6; J: TRBJ2-1; size: .; CDR3: CASSYIDGGNEQFF; DNA: TGTGCCAGCAGTTACATAGACGGGGGCAATGAGCAGTTCTTC
D: .; V: TRBV6-6; J: TRBJ1-5; size: .; CDR3: CASRGSNQPQHF; DNA: TGTGCCAGCCGGGGGAGCAATCAGCCCCAGCATTTT
D: TRBD1; V: TRBV6-2/TRBV6-3; J: TRBJ2-2; size: .; CDR3: CASSRGVRGLLNTGELFF; DNA: TGTGCCAGCAGCAGAGGGGTCAGGGGGCTTTTGAACACCGGGGAGCTGTTTTTT